This T cell receptor beta chain originates from a study of T cell responses to AZD1222 COVID-19 vaccine. Measured with immunoSEQ multiplex PCR; TCRdb has only the in-frame clones, and not every one. Among around 110,000 clones, around 94% were seen once, and the ten largest hold roughly 1.5%. On this clone itself: The antigen remains undetermined.

Germline V gene data show CDR1 as SGHAT and CDR2 as FQNNGV. The V gene end was trimmed by 5 bases and the J gene end by 1 base; junction bases not matched to a gene: 6. The length of the CDR3 is 16 residues. Findings of the study overall: Reports indicate that nearly half of spike-specific TCRs are directed at unmutated variant regions. Repertoires were obtained only post-peak T cell response.

Source: peripheral blood, taken 28 days after the second AZD1222 dose. This TCR was recovered from an adult who received the AZD1222 COVID-19 vaccine. The V and J genes are TRBV11-2 and TRBJ2-5; the match to TRBD2 covers 11 bases. The CDR3 DNA is TGTGCCAGCAGCGCCTGGACTAGCGGGCGCCAAGAGACCCAGTACTTC. It specifies CASSAWTSGRQETQYF.